This is a list of T cell receptor beta chains from one sample in a study of blood T cell repertoires in COVID-19. Assay: immunoSEQ multiplex PCR; the TCRdb copy retains only in-frame clones and omits some. The data show some 130,000 clones, with around 86% seen just once and about 16% held by the top ten. Sample: peripheral blood. All receptors come from a woman aged 45-65 years who had recovered from COVID-19. Both conserved end residues are trimmed from each CDR3. The size field is filled for only some rows; it gives once, few, many or a size class.

>.|TRBJ1-6|TRBV12-3/TRBV12-4
ASSNSNSPLH
>.|TRBJ2-3|TRBV6-5
ASRPVSLDTQY
>once|TRBJ1-5|TRBV2
ASVVKQPWGNQPQH
>few|TRBJ2-5|TRBV3-1/TRBV3-2
ASSRYPRGQETQY
>.|TRBJ2-7|TRBV9
ASSVAPGQGDYEQY
>.|TRBJ1-5|TRBV2
ASSEARASSQPQH
>.|TRBJ2-7|TRBV19
ASSVAGRASSYEQY
>few|TRBJ2-1|TRBV5-8
ASSLTSNDEQF
>.|TRBJ2-3|TRBV5-1
ASSLNRDSGTDTQY
>.|TRBJ2-1|TRBV20-1
SASLAGTLNEQF
>.|TRBJ2-7|TRBV25-1
ASSEGRRGNLVYEQY
>once|TRBJ2-3|TRBV19
ASSIGSPDTQY
>.|TRBJ1-1|TRBV11-3
ASNRDRENTEAF
>.|TRBJ2-5|TRBV9
ASSVDTGFWETQY
>.|TRBJ2-5|TRBV7-6
ASSLVRIRGETQY
>.|TRBJ1-4|TRBV6-5
ASSYSSASPPGKLF
>.|TRBJ1-4|TRBV3-1/TRBV3-2
ASSQAGRRNEKLF
>.|TRBJ1-1|TRBV3-1/TRBV3-2
ASSQRRNTEAF
>.|TRBJ2-1|TRBV4-1
ASSPWTGTPTYNEQF
>.|TRBJ2-2|TRBV29-1
SVRYTGELF
>few|TRBJ2-1|TRBV10-1
ARTPRTSGDNEQF
>.|TRBJ2-1|TRBV6-6
ASSYGSSAYNEQF
>.|TRBJ1-2|TRBV11-2
ASSETVSYGYT
>.|TRBJ1-1|TRBV27
ASSLRVASTEAF
>.|TRBJ2-5|TRBV7-2
ASSQTRVQETQY
>.|TRBJ2-4|TRBV6-5
ASSYSGKAKNIQY
>.|TRBJ1-3|TRBV5-1
ASSLDSLSGNTIY
>many|TRBJ2-7|TRBV11-2
ASSEPVSGVYEQY
>.|TRBJ2-7|TRBV7-2
ASSPRTSGLTYEQY
>.|TRBJ2-2|TRBV7-2
ASSTSKTNTGELF
>once|TRBJ1-4|TRBV6-5
ASSYSRQGGEKLF
>.|TRBJ1-1|TRBV7-9
ASSLGDSRNTEAF
>.|TRBJ2-7|TRBV29-1
SVELGTASYEQY
>.|TRBJ2-6|TRBV19
ASSILSSGANVLT
>.|TRBJ1-6|TRBV7-2
ASSPEYGNSPLH
>.|TRBJ1-6|TRBV30
AWNRGLYNSPLH
>.|TRBJ1-5|TRBV2
ASSQQGSQPQH
>once|TRBJ1-1|TRBV6-2/TRBV6-3
ASSYQMEGPGGNTEAF
>.|TRBJ2-5|TRBV28
ASRANSPGWETQY
>.|TRBJ2-2|TRBV19
ASSSTNTGELF
>.|TRBJ1-2|TRBV5-5
ASSLRTGGRRGYT
>.|TRBJ2-5|TRBV6-5
ASSTYPAGGETQY
>few|TRBJ2-7|TRBV25-1
ASSGAGTGFYEQY
>.|TRBJ1-3|TRBV19
ASQNRGNTIY
>.|TRBJ2-7|TRBV11-2
ASSLGLGTSGLYEQY
>.|TRBJ1-5|TRBV18
ASSGVGDNQPQH
>.|TRBJ2-1|TRBV30
AWRGKWGQGAGQF
>.|TRBJ1-1|TRBV7-3
ASSTDPNTEAF
>.|TRBJ2-1|TRBV6-5
ASRDSYNEQF
>.|TRBJ1-2|TRBV7-9
ASSLGQNYGYT
>once|TRBJ1-1|TRBV19
ASSMSSGTEAF
>once|TRBJ1-1|TRBV19
ASSNTGDTEAF